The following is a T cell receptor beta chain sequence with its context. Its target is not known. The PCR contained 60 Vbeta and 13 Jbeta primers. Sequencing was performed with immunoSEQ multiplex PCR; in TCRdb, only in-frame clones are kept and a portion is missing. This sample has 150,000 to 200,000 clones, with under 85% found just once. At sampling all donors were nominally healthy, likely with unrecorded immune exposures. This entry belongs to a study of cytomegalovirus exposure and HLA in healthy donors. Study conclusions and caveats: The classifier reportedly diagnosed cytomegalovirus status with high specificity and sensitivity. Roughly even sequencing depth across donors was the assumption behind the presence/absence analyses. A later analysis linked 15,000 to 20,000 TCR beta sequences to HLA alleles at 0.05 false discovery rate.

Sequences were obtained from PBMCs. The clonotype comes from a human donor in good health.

This chain's CDR3 is CASSGLQGTGNEKLFF. The CDR3 DNA reads TGCGCCAGCAGCGGGCTCCAGGGGACAGGGAACGAAAAACTGTTTTTT. V is TRBV5-1 and J is TRBJ1-4, with 9 nucleotides matching TRBD1. The CDR3 is 16 amino acids. V shed 4 bases and J 8 bases; nucleotides not matched to a gene: 12. Looked up from germline, CDR1 is SGHRS and CDR2 is YFSETQ.